This T cell receptor (beta chain) was sequenced in a study of vaccination and CD4 T cells after COVID-19. The Oncomine TCR Beta short-read assay generated sequence data from the DNA of cultured CD4+ T cells. TCRdb independently ran MiXCR on the PCR reads; one entry per CDR3 protein. The sample holds around 9,000 distinct CDR3 sequences, 50% to 65% seen once. CDR3 length: 14 amino acids. V dropped 0 bases and J dropped 4 bases, with 8 bases sitting between them. Germline CDR1 LNHNV, CDR2 YYDKDF (reference sequence). Treatment defined: approximately 10-day PBMC culture with coronavirus spike peptide pools or control peptides (ViraFEST assay). About this clonotype: Its target is not known.

Material: CD4+ T cells from blood, cultured in vitro. The source of this sequence is a human donor who had recovered from COVID-19. The J gene is TRBJ2-3, the V gene TRBV15; D unresolved. CDR3 amino acids: CATSRDFAADTQYF. In nucleotides, the CDR3 is TGTGCCACCAGCAGAGATTTCGCCGCAGATACGCAGTATTTT.